This T cell receptor beta chain was retrieved from a study of blood T cell repertoires in COVID-19. Turning to the study itself: Samples representing acute and convalescent COVID-19 were sourced from the United States, Italy and Spain. The cDNA or gDNA used as material had been derived from T cells, B-cell-depleted T cells, or PBMCs.

Germline V CDR1 and CDR2: DFQATT, SNEGSKA (reference sequence). Trimming pared 6 bases from V and 3 bases from J, leaving 8 bases between. This CDR3 comprises 11 residues. How the authors handled the data: Amplification of reference gene primers was used by the study to estimate nucleated cell counts. Data came from immunoSEQ multiplex PCR; TCRdb stores just in-frame clones and leaves some out. The V and J calls and clone size are taken from that table; D and trimming were inferred from the DNA. The sample lists about 240,000 clones; 80% to 90% were seen once. Source material: peripheral blood. The source of this sequence is a man in his fifties or sixties with acute or convalescent COVID-19. The chain couples TRBV20-1 to TRBJ1-1, with no clear D. In DNA form, the CDR3 reads TGCAGTGCCATACAAGACACTGAAGCTTTCTTT. Translated: CSAIQDTEAFF.